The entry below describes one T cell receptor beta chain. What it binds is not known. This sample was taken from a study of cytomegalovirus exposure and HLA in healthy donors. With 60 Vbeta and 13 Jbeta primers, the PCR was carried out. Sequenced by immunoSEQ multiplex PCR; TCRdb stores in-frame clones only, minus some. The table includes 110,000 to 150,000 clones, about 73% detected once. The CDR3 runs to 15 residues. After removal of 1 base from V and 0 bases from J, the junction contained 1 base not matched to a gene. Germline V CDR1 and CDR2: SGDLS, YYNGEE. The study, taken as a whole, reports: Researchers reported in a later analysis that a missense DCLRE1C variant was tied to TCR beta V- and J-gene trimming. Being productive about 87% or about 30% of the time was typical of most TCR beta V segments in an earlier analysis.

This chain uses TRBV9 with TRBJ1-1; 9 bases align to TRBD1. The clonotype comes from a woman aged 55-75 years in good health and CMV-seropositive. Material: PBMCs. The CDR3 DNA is TGTGCCAGCAGCGTAACAGGGGGCATGAACACTGAAGCTTTCTTT. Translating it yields CASSVTGGMNTEAFF.